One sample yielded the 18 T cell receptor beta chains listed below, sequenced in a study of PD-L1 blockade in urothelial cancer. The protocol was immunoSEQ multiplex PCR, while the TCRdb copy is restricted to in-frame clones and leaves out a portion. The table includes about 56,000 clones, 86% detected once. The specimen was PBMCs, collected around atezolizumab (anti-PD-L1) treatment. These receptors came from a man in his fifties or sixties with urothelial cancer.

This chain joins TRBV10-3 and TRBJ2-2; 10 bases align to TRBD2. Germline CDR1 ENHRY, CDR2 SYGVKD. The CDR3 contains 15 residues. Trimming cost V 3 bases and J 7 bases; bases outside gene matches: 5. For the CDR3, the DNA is TGTGCCATCAGTGATCTAGCGGGAGTTGGCGGGGAGCTGTTTTTT. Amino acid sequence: CAISDLAGVGGELFF.

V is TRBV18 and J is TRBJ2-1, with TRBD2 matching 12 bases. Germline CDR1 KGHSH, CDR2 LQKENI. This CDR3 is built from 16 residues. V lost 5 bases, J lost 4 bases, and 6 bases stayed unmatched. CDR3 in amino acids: CASSGQLAGGYNEQFF. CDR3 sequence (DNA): TGTGCCAGCTCAGGACAACTAGCGGGAGGTTACAATGAGCAGTTCTTC.

CDR3 sequence: CASSRERGASYEQYF. The DNA for the CDR3 is TGCGCCAGCAGCCGCGAGCGGGGGGCTTCCTACGAGCAGTACTTC. V is TRBV5-1 and J is TRBJ2-7, with TRBD2 identical over 9 bases. V was pared by 4 bases and J by 1 base, with 6 bases of the junction left unmatched. Germline CDR1 is SGHRS and CDR2 is YFSETQ. CDR3 length equals 15 residues.

The CDR3 coding sequence is TGCGCCAGCAGCCGAGAAGGGGCCGCAGATACGCAGTATTTT. It yields the protein CASSREGAADTQYF. The genes are TRBV4-1 and TRBJ2-3, with a tentative D call TRBD1 (5 bases). The V gene's germline CDR1 is MGHRA and CDR2 YSYEKL. V was shortened by 4 bases and J by 4 bases, with 12 bases between the two germline ends. The CDR3 consists of 14 residues.

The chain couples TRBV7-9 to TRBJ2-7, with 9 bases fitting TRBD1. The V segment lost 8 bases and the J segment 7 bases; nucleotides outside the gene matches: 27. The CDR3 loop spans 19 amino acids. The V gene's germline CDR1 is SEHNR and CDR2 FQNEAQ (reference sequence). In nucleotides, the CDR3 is TGTGCCAGCTTCCAACCCGGGACAGGGTTCGGGGTCCTTCGGTGGGAGCAGTACTTC. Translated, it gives CASFQPGTGFGVLRWEQYF. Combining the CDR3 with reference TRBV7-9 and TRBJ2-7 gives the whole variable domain DTGVSQNPRHKITKRGQNVTFRCDPISEHNRLYWYRQTLGQGPEFLTYFQNEAQLEKSRLLSDRFSAERPKGSFSTLEIQRTEQGDSAMYLCASFQPGTGFGVLRWEQYFGPGTRLTVT.

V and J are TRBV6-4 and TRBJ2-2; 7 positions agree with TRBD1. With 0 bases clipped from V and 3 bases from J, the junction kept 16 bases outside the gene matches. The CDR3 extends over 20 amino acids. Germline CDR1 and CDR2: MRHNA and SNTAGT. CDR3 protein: CASSDSPGQVAEVDTGELFF. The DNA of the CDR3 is TGTGCCAGCAGTGACTCTCCCGGACAGGTGGCGGAAGTCGACACCGGGGAGCTGTTTTTT.

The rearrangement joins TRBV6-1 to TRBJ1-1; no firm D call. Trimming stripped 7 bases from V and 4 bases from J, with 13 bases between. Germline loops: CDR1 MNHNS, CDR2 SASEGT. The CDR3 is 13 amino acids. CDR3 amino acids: CASTGWRSTEAFF. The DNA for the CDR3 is TGTGCCAGCACGGGATGGAGAAGCACTGAAGCTTTCTTT.

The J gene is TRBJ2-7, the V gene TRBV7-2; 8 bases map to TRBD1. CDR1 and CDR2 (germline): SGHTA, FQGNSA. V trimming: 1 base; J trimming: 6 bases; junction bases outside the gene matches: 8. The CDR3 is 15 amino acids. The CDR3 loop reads CASSLVAGGLGEQYF. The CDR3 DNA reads TGTGCCAGCAGCTTAGTGGCAGGGGGCCTGGGCGAGCAGTACTTC.

The CDR3 DNA follows: TGCGCCAGCAGCCAGGGACTAGCGGGAGTTGACGGGGAGCTGTTTTTT. It specifies CASSQGLAGVDGELFF. The V gene is TRBV5-1, the J gene TRBJ2-2; 14 bases fit TRBD2. The V gene's germline CDR1 is SGHRS and CDR2 YFSETQ. Trimming at V came to 4 bases and at J to 7 bases, leaving 6 bases not matched to a gene. The CDR3 loop spans 16 amino acids.

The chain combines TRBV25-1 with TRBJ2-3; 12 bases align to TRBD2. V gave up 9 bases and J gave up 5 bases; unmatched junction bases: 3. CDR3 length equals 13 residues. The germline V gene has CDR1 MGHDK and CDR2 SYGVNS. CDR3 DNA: TGTGCCAGGACTAGCGGGGGAGGAGATACGCAGTATTTT. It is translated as CARTSGGGDTQYF.

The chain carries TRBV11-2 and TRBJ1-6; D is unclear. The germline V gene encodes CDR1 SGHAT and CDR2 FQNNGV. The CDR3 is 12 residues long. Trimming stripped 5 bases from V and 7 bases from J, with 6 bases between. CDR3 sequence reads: CASSPRNSPLHF. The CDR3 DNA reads TGTGCCAGCAGCCCCAGGAATTCACCCCTCCACTTT.

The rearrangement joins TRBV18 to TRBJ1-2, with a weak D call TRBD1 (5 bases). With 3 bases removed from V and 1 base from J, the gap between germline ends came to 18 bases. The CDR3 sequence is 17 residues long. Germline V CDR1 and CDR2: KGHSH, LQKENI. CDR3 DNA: TGTGCCAGCTCACCTCTTGGCCCCCAGGGAAATAACTATGGCTACACCTTC. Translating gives CASSPLGPQGNNYGYTF. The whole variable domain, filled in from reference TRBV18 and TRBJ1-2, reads NAGVMQNPRHLVRRRGQEARLRCSPMKGHSHVYWYRQLPEEGLKFMVYLQKENIIDESGMPKERFSAEFPKEGPSILRIQQVVRGDSAAYFCASSPLGPQGNNYGYTFGSGTRLTVV.

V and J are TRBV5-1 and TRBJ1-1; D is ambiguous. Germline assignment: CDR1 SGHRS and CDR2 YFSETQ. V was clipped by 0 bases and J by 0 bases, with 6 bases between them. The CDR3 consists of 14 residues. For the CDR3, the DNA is TGCGCCAGCAGCTTGGACAGAATGAACACTGAAGCTTTCTTT. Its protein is CASSLDRMNTEAFF. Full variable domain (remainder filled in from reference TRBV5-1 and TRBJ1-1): KAGVTQTPRYLIKTRGQQVTLSCSPISGHRSVSWYQQTPGQGLQFLFEYFSETQRNKGNFPGRFSGRQFSNSRSEMNVSTLELGDSALYLCASSLDRMNTEAFFGQGTRLTVV.

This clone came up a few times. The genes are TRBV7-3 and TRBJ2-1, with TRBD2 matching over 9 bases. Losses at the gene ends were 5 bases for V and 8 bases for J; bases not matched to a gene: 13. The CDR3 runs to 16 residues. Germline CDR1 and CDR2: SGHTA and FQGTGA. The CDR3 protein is CASSLNPGLAFDEQFF. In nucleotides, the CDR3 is TGTGCCAGCAGCCTAAACCCGGGACTAGCTTTCGATGAGCAGTTCTTC.

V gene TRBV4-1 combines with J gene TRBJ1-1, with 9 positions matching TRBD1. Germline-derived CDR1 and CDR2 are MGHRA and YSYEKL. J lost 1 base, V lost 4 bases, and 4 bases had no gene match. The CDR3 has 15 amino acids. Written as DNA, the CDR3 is TGCGCCAGCAGCCCCCGGACAGGGGCGAACACTGAAGCTTTCTTT. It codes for CASSPRTGANTEAFF.

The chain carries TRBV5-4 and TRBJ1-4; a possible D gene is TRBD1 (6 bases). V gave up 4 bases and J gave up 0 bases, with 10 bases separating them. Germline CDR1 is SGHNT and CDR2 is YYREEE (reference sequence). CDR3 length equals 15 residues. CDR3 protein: CASSATGATNEKLFF. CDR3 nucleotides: TGTGCCAGCAGCGCGACAGGTGCAACTAATGAAAAACTGTTTTTT.

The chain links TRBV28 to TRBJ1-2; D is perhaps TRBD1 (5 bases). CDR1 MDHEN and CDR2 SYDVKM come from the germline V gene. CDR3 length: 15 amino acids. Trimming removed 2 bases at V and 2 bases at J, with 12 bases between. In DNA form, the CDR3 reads TGTGCCAGCAGTTTACCCTGGCCAGGGAACTATGGCTACACCTTC. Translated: CASSLPWPGNYGYTF.

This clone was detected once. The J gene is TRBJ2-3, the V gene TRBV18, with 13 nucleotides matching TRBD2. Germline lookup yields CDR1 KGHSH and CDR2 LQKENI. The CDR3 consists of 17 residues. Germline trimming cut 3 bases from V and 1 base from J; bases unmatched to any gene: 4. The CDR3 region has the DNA TGTGCCAGCTCACCCTCCGGACTAGCGGGAGGCACAGATACGCAGTATTTT. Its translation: CASSPSGLAGGTDTQYF. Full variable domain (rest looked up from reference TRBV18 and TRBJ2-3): NAGVMQNPRHLVRRRGQEARLRCSPMKGHSHVYWYRQLPEEGLKFMVYLQKENIIDESGMPKERFSAEFPKEGPSILRIQQVVRGDSAAYFCASSPSGLAGGTDTQYFGPGTRLTVL.